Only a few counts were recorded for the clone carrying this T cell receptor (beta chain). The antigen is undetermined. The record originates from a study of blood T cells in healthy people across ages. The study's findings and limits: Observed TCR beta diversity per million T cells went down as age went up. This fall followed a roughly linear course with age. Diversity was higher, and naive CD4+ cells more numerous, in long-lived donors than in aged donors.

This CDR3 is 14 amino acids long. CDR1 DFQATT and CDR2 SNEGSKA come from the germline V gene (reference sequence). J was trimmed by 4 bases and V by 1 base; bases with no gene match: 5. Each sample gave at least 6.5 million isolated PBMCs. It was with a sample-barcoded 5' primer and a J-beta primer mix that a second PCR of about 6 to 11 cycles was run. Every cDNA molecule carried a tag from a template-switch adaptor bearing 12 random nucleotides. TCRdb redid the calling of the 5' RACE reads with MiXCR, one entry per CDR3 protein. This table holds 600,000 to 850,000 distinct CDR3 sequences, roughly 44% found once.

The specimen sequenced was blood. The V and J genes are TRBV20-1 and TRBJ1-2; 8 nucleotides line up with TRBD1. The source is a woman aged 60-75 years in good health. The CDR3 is CSARVTGGSYGYTF. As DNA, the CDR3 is TGCAGTGCTAGAGTTACAGGGGGTAGCTATGGCTACACCTTC.